A single TCR beta chain is shown here with its context. Its antigen is as yet unknown. The length of the CDR3 is 17 residues. After removal of 2 bases from V and 7 bases from J, the junction contained 16 bases not matched to a gene. Germline CDR1 is SQVTM and CDR2 is ANQGSEA. These data are taken from a study of T-cell memory formation after mild COVID-19. Study overall: TCR clusters were mostly donor specific.

The study's findings and limits: Among clones contracting day 15 to 85, CD4/CD8 was balanced, whereas later expanders leaned CD4+. Some responding clones appeared in pre-infection memory, suggesting cross-reactive memory joined.

TCR alpha and TCR beta cDNA libraries carrying sample barcodes and UMIs came from 5'RACE with constant-segment primers. TCRdb fed the 5' RACE reads into MiXCR, producing one record per CDR3 protein. The sample has about 190,000 distinct CDR3 sequences, 20% to 25% seen once. V gene TRBV29-1 combines with J gene TRBJ1-2; 10 nucleotides align to TRBD1. The receptor was isolated from an adult woman who had mild COVID-19 (a few samples of this study predate the infection). Cell type and time point are not known. Material: PBMCs or a T cell subset sorted from them (not recorded which). CDR3 in amino acids: CSVEPSADRGLAGGYTF. The CDR3 DNA reads TGCAGCGTTGAACCGTCGGCTGACAGGGGGCTAGCTGGTGGCTACACCTTC.